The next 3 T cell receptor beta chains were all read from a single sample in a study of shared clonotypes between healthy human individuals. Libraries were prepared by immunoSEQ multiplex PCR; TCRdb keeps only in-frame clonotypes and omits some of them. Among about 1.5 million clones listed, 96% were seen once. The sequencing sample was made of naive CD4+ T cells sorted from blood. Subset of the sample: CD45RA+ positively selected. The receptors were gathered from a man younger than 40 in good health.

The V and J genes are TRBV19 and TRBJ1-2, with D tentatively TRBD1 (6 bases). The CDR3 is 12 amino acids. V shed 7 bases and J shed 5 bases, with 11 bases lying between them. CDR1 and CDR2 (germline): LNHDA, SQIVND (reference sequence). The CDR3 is CASTQGSYGYTF. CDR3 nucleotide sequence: TGTGCCAGTACACAGGGAAGTTATGGCTACACCTTC. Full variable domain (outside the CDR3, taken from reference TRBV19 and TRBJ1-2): DGGITQSPKYLFRKEGQNVTLSCEQNLNHDAMYWYRQDPGQGLRLIYYSQIVNDFQKGDIAEGYSVSREKKESFPLTVTSAQKNPTAFYLCASTQGSYGYTFGSGTRLTVV.

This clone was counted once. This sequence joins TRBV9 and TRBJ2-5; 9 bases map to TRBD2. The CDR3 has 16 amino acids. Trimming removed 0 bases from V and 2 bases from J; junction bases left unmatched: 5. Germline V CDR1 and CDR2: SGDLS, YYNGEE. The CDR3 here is CASSVVASGIQETQYF. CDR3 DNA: TGTGCCAGCAGCGTAGTGGCTAGCGGGATTCAAGAGACCCAGTACTTC.

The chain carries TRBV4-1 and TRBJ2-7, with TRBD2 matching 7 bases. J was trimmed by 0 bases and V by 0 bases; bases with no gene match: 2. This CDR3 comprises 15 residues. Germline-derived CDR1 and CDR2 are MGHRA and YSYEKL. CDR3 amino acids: CASSQDGTTSYEQYF. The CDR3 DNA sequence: TGCGCCAGCAGCCAAGACGGGACTACCTCCTACGAGCAGTACTTC.